The next 17 T cell receptor beta chains were all read from a single sample in a study of T cells in localized non-small cell lung cancer. Data came from immunoSEQ multiplex PCR; TCRdb stores just in-frame clones and leaves some out. The table shows roughly 72,000 clones, with roughly 90% occurring only once. Sequencing used peripheral blood, obtained before any cancer treatment. Every receptor here comes from a male donor older than 55 with stage III squamous cell lung carcinoma.

This clone was seen a single time. J is TRBJ1-3 and V is TRBV18; tentatively, D is TRBD1 (6 bases). Germline V lookup: CDR1 KGHSH, CDR2 LQKENI. With 5 bases removed from V and 3 bases from J, the gap between germline ends came to 14 bases. The CDR3 extends over 15 amino acids. The CDR3 DNA reads as TGTGCCAGCTCAGCCCGGGACATTGATGGAAACACCATATATTTT. This translates into CASSARDIDGNTIYF. Supplemented by reference TRBV18 and TRBJ1-3, the full variable domain reads NAGVMQNPRHLVRRRGQEARLRCSPMKGHSHVYWYRQLPEEGLKFMVYLQKENIIDESGMPKERFSAEFPKEGPSILRIQQVVRGDSAAYFCASSARDIDGNTIYFGEGSWLTVV.

This sequence joins TRBV10-3 and TRBJ2-1; 8 nucleotides agree with TRBD1. The CDR3 loop spans 14 amino acids. Trimming took 0 bases from V and 8 from J; bases not matched to a gene: 3. Per germline, CDR1 ENHRY and CDR2 SYGVKD. CDR3 amino acids: CAISESAGGDEQFF. CDR3 nucleotide sequence: TGTGCCATCAGTGAGTCAGCAGGGGGCGATGAGCAGTTCTTC.

The CDR3 nucleotides are TGTGCCAGCAGTACAGGGACCAACGTCCTGACTTTC. Translating gives CASSTGTNVLTF. The V and J genes are TRBV28 and TRBJ2-6, with TRBD1 as a possible D gene (6 bases). V gave up 5 bases and J gave up 8 bases, with 7 bases separating them. The CDR3 totals 12 residues. The V gene's germline CDR1 is MDHEN and CDR2 SYDVKM.

The chain links TRBV5-1 to TRBJ2-3; 7 bases are a match to TRBD1. This CDR3 comprises 14 residues. The V gene end was trimmed by 2 bases and the J gene end by 4 bases; junction bases not matched to a gene: 4. The germline CDR1 and CDR2 sequences are SGHRS and YFSETQ. The CDR3 loop reads CASSFGTASDTQYF. The CDR3 bases are TGCGCCAGCAGCTTCGGGACAGCCTCAGATACGCAGTATTTT.

The genes are TRBV4-1 and TRBJ2-3; tentative D call: TRBD1 (5 bases). Germline loops: CDR1 MGHRA, CDR2 YSYEKL. The V gene lost 4 bases and the J gene lost 4 bases, with 12 bases spanning the gap. The CDR3 sequence is 14 residues long. This CDR3 reads CASSLVGAADTQYF. CDR3 nucleotides: TGCGCCAGCAGCCTTGTTGGGGCCGCAGATACGCAGTATTTT.

The chain joins TRBV2 to TRBJ2-3; 7 bases are a match to TRBD1. CDR3 size: 12 residues. V lost 6 bases to trimming and J lost 6 bases; unmatched junction nucleotides: 3. The germline V gene encodes CDR1 SNHLY and CDR2 FYNNEI. The CDR3 DNA reads as TGTGCCAGCAGGACAGGGCTGGATACGCAGTATTTT. Its protein is CASRTGLDTQYF.

This clone has more than one count but fewer than ten. V and J are TRBV6-1 and TRBJ2-7; no firm D call. Germline CDR1 reads MNHNS; CDR2 reads SASEGT. The ends were cut back, 2 bases at V and 1 base at J, with 9 bases in the middle. This CDR3 is 14 amino acids long. The CDR3 is CASSEWGSSYEQYV. The CDR3 bases are TGTGCCAGCAGTGAATGGGGATCTTCCTACGAGCAGTACGTC.

V and J are TRBV4-2 and TRBJ2-4; 12 positions agree with TRBD2. The CDR3 is 16 residues long. Germline loops: CDR1 LGHNA, CDR2 YNFKEQ. V shed 4 bases, J shed 8 bases, and the junction held 9 bases outside the gene matches. CDR3 protein: CASSPSGGAVEYIQYF. CDR3 DNA: TGTGCCAGCAGCCCTAGCGGGGGGGCAGTAGAATACATTCAGTACTTC.

DNA for the CDR3: TGTGCCAGCAGGGGTCGGGGGAACACTGAAGCTTTCTTT. Protein product: CASRGRGNTEAFF. V gene TRBV2 combines with J gene TRBJ1-1; D not resolved. V shed 6 bases and J shed 1 base, with 9 bases lying between them. The CDR3 is 13 amino acids. CDR1 is SNHLY and CDR2 is FYNNEI in the germline V gene.

This chain joins TRBV9 and TRBJ2-3, with 10 bases lining up with TRBD1. The CDR3 is 15 amino acids. V was clipped by 3 bases and J by 0 bases; unmatched bases: 1. In germline, CDR1 is SGDLS, CDR2 YYNGEE. The CDR3 nucleotides are TGTGCCAGCAGCGGGGACAGGGGCAGCACAGATACGCAGTATTTT. It translates to CASSGDRGSTDTQYF.

This rearrangement joins TRBV28 to TRBJ1-5; a weak D match, TRBD1 (6 bases). This CDR3 spans 13 amino acids. CDR1 is MDHEN and CDR2 is SYDVKM in the germline V gene. V gave up 7 bases and J gave up 7 bases, with 14 bases separating them. As DNA, the CDR3 is TGTGCCAGCAAAGCAGGGGAAGGCCAGCCCCAGCATTTT. Its translation is CASKAGEGQPQHF.

V is TRBV19 and J is TRBJ2-2; TRBD1 aligns across 10 bases. V shed 9 bases and J 5 bases; nucleotides not matched to a gene: 6. Germline V lookup: CDR1 LNHDA, CDR2 SQIVND (reference sequence). CDR3 length: 14 amino acids. The CDR3 nucleotides are TGTGCCAGCCTCCGGGACAGGGGTACCGGGGAGCTGTTTTTT. The encoded protein is CASLRDRGTGELFF.

V and J are TRBV14 and TRBJ1-1, with TRBD1 as a possible D gene (5 bases). In germline, CDR1 is SGHDN, CDR2 FVKESK. Trimming stripped 8 bases from V and 2 bases from J, with 21 bases between. This CDR3 is 16 amino acids long. CDR3 nucleotides: TGTGCCAGCGGCACGGGGTGGAGGGGTAGAAACACTGAAGCTTTCTTT. Its translation is CASGTGWRGRNTEAFF. The full variable domain, its missing parts supplied by reference TRBV14 and TRBJ1-1, is EAGVTQFPSHSVIEKGQTVTLRCDPISGHDNLYWYRRVMGKEIKFLLHFVKESKQDESGMPNNRFLAERTGGTYSTLKVQPAELEDSGVYFCASGTGWRGRNTEAFFGQGTRLTVV.

The chain recombines TRBV2 with TRBJ1-5; tentatively, D is TRBD1 (6 bases). The V gene's germline CDR1 is SNHLY and CDR2 FYNNEI. CDR3 size: 14 residues. Deletions cut 2 bases from V and 7 bases from J, with 12 bases between. The CDR3 sequence: CASSERGAYQPQHF. The CDR3 DNA sequence: TGTGCCAGCAGTGAAAGGGGGGCATACCAGCCCCAGCATTTT.

V gene TRBV2 combines with J gene TRBJ1-2; D unresolved. This CDR3 spans 14 amino acids. Per germline, CDR1 SNHLY and CDR2 FYNNEI. The ends were cut back, 6 bases at V and 0 bases at J, with 11 bases in the middle. Here the CDR3 reads CASSRPGTNYGYTF. The CDR3, as DNA: TGTGCCAGCAGCCGTCCCGGTACTAACTATGGCTACACCTTC.

The chain is built from TRBV28 and TRBJ1-5; D is perhaps TRBD1 (5 bases). Germline V gives CDR1 MDHEN, CDR2 SYDVKM. V shed 3 bases and J shed 5 bases, with 14 bases lying between them. The CDR3 consists of 15 residues. The CDR3 DNA sequence: TGTGCCAGCAGTTTGAGGGGAGTGTCTGATCAGCCCCAGCATTTT. Amino acid sequence: CASSLRGVSDQPQHF.

This rearrangement joins TRBV5-4 to TRBJ1-2, with unresolved D. The CDR3 runs 12 residues. Looked up from germline, CDR1 is SGHNT and CDR2 is YYREEE (reference sequence). The ends were cut back, 6 bases at V and 1 base at J, with 7 bases in the middle. The CDR3 DNA follows: TGTGCCAGCACAAACTTTAACTATGGCTACACCTTC. Its protein is CASTNFNYGYTF.